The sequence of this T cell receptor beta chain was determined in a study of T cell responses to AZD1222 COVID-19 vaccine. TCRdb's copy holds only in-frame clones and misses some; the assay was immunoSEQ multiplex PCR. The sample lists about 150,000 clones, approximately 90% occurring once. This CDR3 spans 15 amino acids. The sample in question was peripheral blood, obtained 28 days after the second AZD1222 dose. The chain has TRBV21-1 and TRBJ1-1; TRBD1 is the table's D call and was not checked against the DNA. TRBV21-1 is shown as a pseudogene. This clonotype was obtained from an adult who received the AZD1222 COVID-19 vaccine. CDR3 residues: CASSRLTREDRGAFF. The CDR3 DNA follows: TGTGCCAGCAGCAGATTAACGAGAGAGGACAGGGGTGCTTTCTTT.